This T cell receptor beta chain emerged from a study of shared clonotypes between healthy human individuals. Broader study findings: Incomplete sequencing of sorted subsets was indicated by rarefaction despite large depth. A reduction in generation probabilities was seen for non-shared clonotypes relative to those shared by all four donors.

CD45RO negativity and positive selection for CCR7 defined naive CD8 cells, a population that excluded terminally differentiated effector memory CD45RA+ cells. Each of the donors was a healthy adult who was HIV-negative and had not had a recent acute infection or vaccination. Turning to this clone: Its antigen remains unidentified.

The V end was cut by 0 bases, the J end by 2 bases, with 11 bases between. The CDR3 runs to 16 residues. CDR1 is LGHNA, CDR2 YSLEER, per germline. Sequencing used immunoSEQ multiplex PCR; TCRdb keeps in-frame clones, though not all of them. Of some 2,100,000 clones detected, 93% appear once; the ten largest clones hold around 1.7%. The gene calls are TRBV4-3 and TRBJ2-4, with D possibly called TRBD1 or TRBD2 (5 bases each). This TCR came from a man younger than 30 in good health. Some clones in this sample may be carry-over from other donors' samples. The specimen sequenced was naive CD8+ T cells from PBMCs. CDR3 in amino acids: CASSQDLEGSKNIQYF. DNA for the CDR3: TGCGCCAGCAGCCAAGATCTAGAGGGGTCCAAAAACATTCAGTACTTC.